A selection of T cell receptor beta chains follows, all from one sample in a study of radiotherapy plus CTLA-4 blockade in lung cancer. The method was immunoSEQ multiplex PCR; TCRdb's version includes in-frame clones alone and lacks a portion of them. The data contain about 88,000 clones, roughly 78% of them singletons. The sample consisted of peripheral blood, taken from a patient treated with radiotherapy plus ipilimumab. The receptors shown here come from a human donor with non-small cell lung cancer that progressed on radiotherapy plus ipilimumab. Each CDR3 is given with its conserved first and last residue. D genes are given only for firm matches. Clone size, where shown, is once, few, many, or a class for clones that have expanded.

CDR3: CASSLGKVDREEQETQYF
DNA: TGTGCCAGCAGCTTAGGAAAGGTCGACAGGGAGGAACAAGAGACCCAGTACTTC
J: TRBJ2-5
size: .
D: .
V: TRBV7-9

CDR3: CASSQMTSGGYNEQFF
DNA: TGCGCCAGCAGCCAAATGACTAGCGGGGGGTACAATGAGCAGTTCTTC
J: TRBJ2-1
size: .
D: TRBD2
V: TRBV4-1

CDR3: CASSSVQNFQETQYF
DNA: TGTGCCAGCAGCTCGGTCCAGAATTTCCAAGAGACCCAGTACTTC
J: TRBJ2-5
size: few
D: .
V: TRBV28

CDR3: CASNPTGASGNTIYF
DNA: TGTGCCAGCAATCCGACAGGGGCCTCTGGAAACACCATATATTTT
J: TRBJ1-3
size: .
D: TRBD1
V: TRBV28

CDR3: CASSVGTGDEQFF
DNA: TGTGCCAGCAGTGTTGGGACAGGGGATGAGCAGTTCTTC
J: TRBJ2-1
size: .
D: TRBD1
V: TRBV6-1

CDR3: CASSLGSGETHEQYF
DNA: TGTGCCAGCAGCTTGGGTTCAGGTGAAACCCACGAGCAGTACTTC
J: TRBJ2-7
size: .
D: .
V: TRBV5-6

CDR3: CASSEGTGEAYEQYF
DNA: TGTGCCAGTAGTGAAGGGACAGGGGAGGCCTACGAGCAGTACTTC
J: TRBJ2-7
size: .
D: TRBD1
V: TRBV19

CDR3: CAWRRWGVQGEQYF
DNA: TGTGCCTGGAGAAGATGGGGGGTCCAGGGCGAGCAGTACTTC
J: TRBJ2-7
size: few
D: .
V: TRBV30

CDR3: CASPHMRERPYEQYF
DNA: TGTGCTAGCCCCCATATGAGGGAGAGACCCTACGAGCAGTACTTC
J: TRBJ2-7
size: .
D: .
V: TRBV7-7

CDR3: CASSAIGGPYNEQFF
DNA: TGTGCCAGCAGCGCTATAGGAGGGCCCTACAATGAGCAGTTCTTC
J: TRBJ2-1
size: .
D: .
V: TRBV9

CDR3: CASSSPWGTDFNEKLFF
DNA: TGTGCCAGTAGTTCGCCCTGGGGAACCGACTTTAATGAAAAACTGTTTTTT
J: TRBJ1-4
size: few
D: .
V: TRBV19

CDR3: CASSRGGSGNTIYF
DNA: TGTGCCAGCAGTAGGGGGGGCTCTGGAAACACCATATATTTT
J: TRBJ1-3
size: .
D: .
V: TRBV2

CDR3: CASSSERDSYTEAFF
DNA: TGCGCCAGCAGCTCCGAGCGGGATTCGTACACTGAAGCTTTCTTT
J: TRBJ1-1
size: few
D: .
V: TRBV5-1

CDR3: CASSPRQGAYGYTF
DNA: TGTGCCAGCAGCCCCCGACAGGGGGCCTATGGCTACACCTTC
J: TRBJ1-2
size: .
D: TRBD1
V: TRBV7-9

CDR3: CASRSVTINYGYTF
DNA: TGTGCCAGCCGATCAGTTACCATTAACTATGGCTACACCTTC
J: TRBJ1-2
size: .
D: .
V: TRBV28

CDR3: CAIGLDSNQPQHF
DNA: TGTGCCATCGGACTTGATAGCAATCAGCCCCAGCATTTT
J: TRBJ1-5
size: .
D: .
V: TRBV10-3

CDR3: CASSATGSGYEQYF
DNA: TGTGCCAGCTCAGCTACAGGGAGCGGCTACGAGCAGTACTTC
J: TRBJ2-7
size: few
D: .
V: TRBV18

CDR3: CASSEVGLTEAFF
DNA: TGTGCCAGCAGTGAAGTGGGGCTCACTGAAGCTTTCTTT
J: TRBJ1-1
size: .
D: .
V: TRBV6-5

CDR3: CASSSPGLSGMSGANVLTF
DNA: TGTGCCAGCAGCTCCCCCGGGCTCAGTGGAATGTCTGGGGCCAACGTCCTGACTTTC
J: TRBJ2-6
size: once
D: .
V: TRBV7-6

CDR3: CASSPSGTAYEQYF
DNA: TGTGCCAGCAGCCCCTCCGGGACAGCCTACGAGCAGTACTTC
J: TRBJ2-7
size: .
D: TRBD1
V: TRBV9

CDR3: CASRRQVVLPYGYTF
DNA: TGTGCCAGCAGGAGGCAGGTCGTCCTTCCCTATGGCTACACCTTC
J: TRBJ1-2
size: .
D: .
V: TRBV2

CDR3: CASSKGQLGNTIYF
DNA: TGTGCCAGCAGCAAGGGACAGCTGGGAAACACCATATATTTT
J: TRBJ1-3
size: .
D: TRBD1
V: TRBV5-6

CDR3: CASSLGGTLRDTQYF
DNA: TGTGCCAGCAGCTTGGGGGGGACCCTGCGCGATACGCAGTATTTT
J: TRBJ2-3
size: .
D: .
V: TRBV5-4